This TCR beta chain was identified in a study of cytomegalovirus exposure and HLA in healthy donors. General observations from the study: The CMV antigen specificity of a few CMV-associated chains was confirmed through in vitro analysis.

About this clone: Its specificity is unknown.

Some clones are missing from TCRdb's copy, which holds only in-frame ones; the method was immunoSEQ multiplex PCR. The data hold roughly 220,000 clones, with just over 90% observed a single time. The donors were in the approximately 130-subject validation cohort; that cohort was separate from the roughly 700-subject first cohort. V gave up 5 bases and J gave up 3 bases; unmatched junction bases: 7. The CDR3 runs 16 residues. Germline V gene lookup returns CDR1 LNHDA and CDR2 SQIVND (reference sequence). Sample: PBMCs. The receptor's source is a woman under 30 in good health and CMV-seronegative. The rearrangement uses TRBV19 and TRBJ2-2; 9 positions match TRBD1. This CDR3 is CASSPGTGFYTGELFF. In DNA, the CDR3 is TGTGCCAGTAGTCCCGGGACAGGGTTTTACACCGGGGAGCTGTTTTTT. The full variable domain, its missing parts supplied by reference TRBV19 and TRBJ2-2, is DGGITQSPKYLFRKEGQNVTLSCEQNLNHDAMYWYRQDPGQGLRLIYYSQIVNDFQKGDIAEGYSVSREKKESFPLTVTSAQKNPTAFYLCASSPGTGFYTGELFFGEGSRLTVL.